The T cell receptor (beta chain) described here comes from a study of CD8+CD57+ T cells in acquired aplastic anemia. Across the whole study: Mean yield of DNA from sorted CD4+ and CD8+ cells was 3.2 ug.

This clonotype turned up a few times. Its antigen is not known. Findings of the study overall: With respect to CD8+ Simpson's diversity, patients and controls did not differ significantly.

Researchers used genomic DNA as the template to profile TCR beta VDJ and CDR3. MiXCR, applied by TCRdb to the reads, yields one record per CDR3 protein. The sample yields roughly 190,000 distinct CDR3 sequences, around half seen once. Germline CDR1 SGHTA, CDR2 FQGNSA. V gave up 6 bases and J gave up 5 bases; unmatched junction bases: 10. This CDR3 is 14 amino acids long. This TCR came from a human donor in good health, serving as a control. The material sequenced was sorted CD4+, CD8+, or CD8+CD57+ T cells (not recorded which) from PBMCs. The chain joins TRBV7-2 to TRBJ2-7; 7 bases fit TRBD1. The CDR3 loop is CASSDRTGTHEQYF. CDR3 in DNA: TGTGCCAGCAGTGACCGGACAGGCACCCACGAGCAGTACTTC.